Shown below are 12 T cell receptor beta chains from a single sample sequenced in a study of T-cell reconstitution after alpha-beta-depleted transplantation in children. Molecular barcoding with unique molecular identifiers was used for the TCRbeta library. TCRdb recomputed calls from the PCR reads with MiXCR, one row per CDR3 protein. Of about 600,000 distinct CDR3 sequences in the sample, about 23% were seen once. The sample in question was PBMCs, mostly from graft donor cells, obtained 360 days after TCRalphabeta/CD19-depleted stem cell transplant. These receptors were obtained from a boy under three years old who had a stem cell transplant for acute myeloid leukemia, so the T cells may come from the graft donor.

V is TRBV2 and J is TRBJ2-7; TRBD2 agrees at 7 bases. V shed 6 bases, J shed 6 bases, and the junction held 20 bases outside the gene matches. The CDR3 extends over 17 amino acids. Germline loops: CDR1 SNHLY, CDR2 FYNNEI. This CDR3 reads CASSDHWLAERAIEQYF. CDR3 bases: TGTGCCAGCAGCGATCATTGGCTAGCGGAAAGGGCAATCGAGCAGTACTTC.

This chain uses TRBV7-2 with TRBJ2-7; 7 bases match TRBD2. Germline V gene sequence: CDR1 SGHTA, CDR2 FQGNSA. The CDR3 loop spans 14 amino acids. The J segment lost 7 bases and the V segment lost 3 bases, leaving 9 bases of the junction unmatched. The CDR3 loop reads CASSFWRGFVEQYF. DNA of the CDR3: TGTGCCAGCAGCTTCTGGCGGGGGTTTGTTGAGCAGTACTTC.

This clonotype has a single count. This rearrangement joins TRBV15 to TRBJ2-1; D unresolved. Germline V gives CDR1 LNHNV, CDR2 YYDKDF (reference sequence). V lost 1 base and J 5 bases, leaving 6 bases between the germline ends. This CDR3 region has 13 residues. CDR3 nucleotides: TGTGCCACCAGCAGAGGGACCAACAATGAGCAGTTCTTC. Amino acids: CATSRGTNNEQFF.

This clonotype was seen only once. The V and J genes are TRBV12-3 or TRBV12-4 and TRBJ2-5, with D perhaps being TRBD1 or TRBD2 (7 bases each). Trimming took 5 bases from V and 5 from J, leaving 15 bases between them. This CDR3 contains 14 residues. CDR3 protein: CASSPQGGVETQYF. In DNA form, the CDR3 reads TGTGCCAGCAGTCCCCAGGGGGGGGTCGAGACCCAGTACTTC.

This clonotype was detected many times. The chain has TRBV2 and TRBJ2-1; a possible D gene is TRBD2 (7 bases). This CDR3 comprises 14 residues. Germline V gene sequence: CDR1 SNHLY, CDR2 FYNNEI. V dropped 1 base and J dropped 9 bases, with 13 bases sitting between them. DNA of the CDR3: TGTGCCAGCAGTGAAGTAGGCGGGGGCGGTGAGCAGTTCTTC. It specifies CASSEVGGGGEQFF.

This rearrangement joins TRBV29-1 to TRBJ2-5; tentative D call: TRBD1 (6 bases). Germline-derived CDR1 and CDR2 are SQVTM and ANQGSEA. This CDR3 comprises 13 residues. Trimming stripped 5 bases from V and 5 bases from J, with 15 bases between. CDR3 in DNA: TGCAGCGTTATTGCCAGGGGTGAGGAGACCCAGTACTTC. Its translation: CSVIARGEETQYF.

This clonotype has ten or more counts. The chain carries TRBV20-1 and TRBJ2-5; D is possibly TRBD2 (6 bases). CDR1 DFQATT and CDR2 SNEGSKA come from the germline V gene (reference sequence). Trimming removed 6 bases at V and 5 bases at J, with 10 bases between. This CDR3 region has 11 residues. The DNA for the CDR3 is TGCAGTGCCAGGAGCGGGGAGACCCAGTACTTC. Encoded protein: CSARSGETQYF.

This clonotype came up a few times. The chain carries TRBV25-1 and TRBJ1-6; D remains unclear. The CDR3 length is 15 residues. Per the germline V gene, CDR1 is MGHDK and CDR2 is SYGVNS. V was trimmed by 0 bases and J by 6 bases, leaving 9 bases between them. CDR3 DNA sequence: TGTGCCAGCAGTGAATATGTAGCCTTTAATTCACCCCTCCACTTT. Translated: CASSEYVAFNSPLHF. Full variable domain (rest looked up from reference TRBV25-1 and TRBJ1-6): EADIYQTPRYLVIGTGKKITLECSQTMGHDKMYWYQQDPGMELHLIHYSYGVNSTEKGDLSSESTVSRIRTEHFPLTLESARPSHTSQYLCASSEYVAFNSPLHFGNGTRLTVT.

The V call is TRBV2, the J call TRBJ2-3; TRBD2 is a possible D gene (6 bases). Deletions cut 6 bases from V and 12 bases from J, with 16 bases between. The CDR3 runs to 12 residues. Germline assignment: CDR1 SNHLY and CDR2 FYNNEI. The CDR3 here is CASSSIPGLQYF. CDR3 DNA: TGTGCCAGCAGCTCCATACCGGGACTCCAGTATTTT.

There are many counts of this clonotype. This chain joins TRBV12-3 or TRBV12-4 and TRBJ2-1, with a possible D match to TRBD2 (5 bases). With 6 bases removed from V and 4 bases from J, the gap between germline ends came to 7 bases. The CDR3 is 12 residues long. CDR3 bases: TGTGCCAGCAGGCGAGGGTACAATGAGCAGTTCTTC. It encodes CASRRGYNEQFF.

This sequence joins TRBV20-1 and TRBJ2-7; 7 positions agree with TRBD1. V lost 6 bases to trimming and J lost 4 bases; unmatched junction nucleotides: 9. CDR3 size: 13 residues. CDR1 is DFQATT and CDR2 is SNEGSKA in the germline V gene (reference sequence). CDR3 coding DNA: TGCAGTGCCCCCAACAGGGGCACTTACGAGCAGTACGTC. It yields the protein CSAPNRGTYEQYV.

There are a few counts of this clonotype. V gene TRBV15 combines with J gene TRBJ2-7, with 9 bases that match TRBD1. Trimming took 3 bases from V and 3 from J; bases not matched to a gene: 6. CDR1 and CDR2 (germline): LNHNV, YYDKDF (reference sequence). The CDR3 has 15 residues. DNA of the CDR3: TGTGCCACCAGCAGGGACAGGGGCAATAACTACGAGCAGTACTTC. It specifies CATSRDRGNNYEQYF.